The clone carrying this T cell receptor beta chain was recorded many times. Its antigen is not identified. Every diagnosis used clinical symptoms, serum thyroxine and TRAb, thyroid ultrasound and orbital computed tomography. The sample comes from a study of T cells in Graves' hyperthyroidism and ophthalmopathy. Findings and caveats of the study: Ophthalmopathy was model-predicted a median about 6 months pre-onset.

Amplification of TCR beta CDR3 regions was performed using RNA transcripts as template. When the TCR CDR3 underwent first-round RT-PCR, the HTBI primer set was used. TCRdb independently ran MiXCR on the multiplex PCR reads; one entry per CDR3 protein. The sample has 160,000 or so distinct CDR3 sequences, less than 10% seen once. CDR1 is SGHTA and CDR2 is FQGNSA in the germline V gene. The CDR3 covers 14 residues. J gave up 3 bases and V 5 bases, and 5 bases lay outside the gene matches. The receptor's source is a woman aged 18-35 years with Graves' hyperthyroidism that later progressed to Graves' ophthalmopathy. Specimen: blood. The gene calls are TRBV7-2 and TRBJ2-7, with 9 positions matching TRBD2. The CDR3 DNA follows: TGTGCCAGCAGCCGGGGACTAGCAAACTACGAGCAGTACTTC. Protein: CASSRGLANYEQYF.